This T cell receptor beta chain was identified in a study of shared clonotypes between healthy human individuals. Study-level information: The donor pool was made up of a couple of women and three men aged 18 to 49.

The CDR3 has 15 amino acids. Germline V gives CDR1 SGHRS, CDR2 YFSETQ. V was cut by 0 bases and J by 0 bases, with 9 bases left in between. Execution of the assay was at deep level. Clones were read by immunoSEQ multiplex PCR, and TCRdb kept only the in-frame ones, dropping some. Altogether about 580,000 clones are present, roughly 98% being singletons, with the ten largest covering around 0.3%. Positive CCR7 selection of CD45RO-negative cells yielded the naive CD8 cells, and terminally differentiated effector memory CD45RA+ cells were excluded. Study donors comprised healthy, HIV-negative adults devoid of recent acute infection or vaccination.

The V gene is TRBV5-1, the J gene TRBJ1-1, with D possibly being TRBD1 (5 bases). The sample was naive CD8+ T cells sorted from blood. The source of this sequence is a man aged 30 to 45 in good health. CDR3 loop: CASSLVGTVNTEAFF. The CDR3, as DNA: TGCGCCAGCAGCTTGGTAGGGACCGTGAACACTGAAGCTTTCTTT.